This passage covers 27 T cell receptor beta chains from one sample sequenced in a study of T-cell reconstitution after alpha-beta-depleted transplantation in children. A library of TCRbeta sequences, prepared with unique molecular identifiers, was generated. MiXCR, run by TCRdb on the PCR reads, gives a single entry per CDR3 protein. The data contain 350,000 to 450,000 distinct CDR3 sequences, about an eighth of them seen just once; the ten biggest clones take up roughly 4.3%. Material: PBMCs, obtained from the stem cell graft. Receptors originate from a human donor who donated a stem cell graft to a child with Fanconi anemia.

V usage is TRBV2 and J usage is TRBJ2-1, with D possibly being TRBD1 (6 bases). V lost 3 bases and J lost 4, with 13 bases in between. From germline, CDR1 is SNHLY and CDR2 FYNNEI. CDR3 size: 15 residues. CDR3: CASSDIQGSYNEQFF. The CDR3 nucleotides read TGTGCCAGCAGTGATATACAGGGTAGTTACAATGAGCAGTTCTTC.

This clonotype was detected ten times or more. The chain carries TRBV5-5 and TRBJ2-3, with D possibly being TRBD2 (6 bases). Germline CDR1 reads SGHKS; CDR2 reads YYEKEE (reference sequence). This CDR3 has 16 residues. V was shortened by 0 bases and J by 2 bases, with 13 bases between the two germline ends. CDR3 in DNA: TGTGCCAGCAGCTTGGCTCCGGGGACTTACACAGATACGCAGTATTTT. Amino acid sequence: CASSLAPGTYTDTQYF.

The rearrangement links TRBV4-3 to TRBJ1-1; D may be TRBD1 (6 bases). CDR1 LGHNA and CDR2 YSLEER come from the germline V gene. Deletions cut 0 bases from V and 1 base from J, with 12 bases between. The CDR3 runs to 16 residues. The CDR3 loop reads CASSQEKGHPNTEAFF. In nucleotides, the CDR3 is TGCGCCAGCAGCCAAGAAAAGGGACACCCGAACACTGAAGCTTTCTTT.

This clonotype was seen only a few times. The chain recombines TRBV5-1 with TRBJ1-1; TRBD1 agrees at 7 bases. The CDR3 length is 14 residues. Germline V gene sequence: CDR1 SGHRS, CDR2 YFSETQ. Trimming at V came to 3 bases and at J to 4 bases, leaving 6 bases not matched to a gene. The CDR3 region is CASSWGTAGTEAFF. CDR3 bases: TGCGCCAGCAGCTGGGGGACAGCGGGCACTGAAGCTTTCTTT.

This clonotype occurred a few times. The gene calls are TRBV5-1 and TRBJ2-1, with 7 bases matching TRBD2. With 0 bases clipped from V and 6 bases from J, the junction kept 3 bases outside the gene matches. Germline CDR1 and CDR2: SGHRS and YFSETQ. There are 14 residues in the CDR3. The CDR3: CASSLGGGLNEQFF. CDR3 nucleotide sequence: TGCGCCAGCAGCTTGGGCGGGGGACTCAATGAGCAGTTCTTC.

A few counts support this clonotype. This sequence joins TRBV15 and TRBJ1-6; D is unresolved. Germline lookup yields CDR1 LNHNV and CDR2 YYDKDF (reference sequence). The CDR3 sequence is 13 residues long. The germline V and J ends were trimmed by 0 bases and 4 bases, with 1 base remaining between them. This CDR3 reads CATSREYNSPLHF. Written as DNA, the CDR3 is TGTGCCACCAGCAGAGAGTATAATTCACCCCTCCACTTT.

This clonotype was observed a handful of times. V usage is TRBV6-5 and J usage is TRBJ2-2, with D possibly matching TRBD1 (6 bases). The germline gives CDR1 MNHEY, CDR2 SVGAGI. V lost 2 bases and J lost 4, with 17 bases in between. There are 17 residues in the CDR3. This CDR3 reads CASSYSPGQEITGELFF. The CDR3 region has the DNA TGTGCCAGCAGTTACAGCCCGGGACAAGAAATCACCGGGGAGCTGTTTTTT.

This clonotype was seen more than once but under ten times. This chain connects TRBV12-3 or TRBV12-4 to TRBJ1-2, with D tentatively TRBD1 (5 bases). The CDR3 runs 14 residues. Deletions cut 3 bases from V and 8 bases from J, with 16 bases between. DNA of the CDR3: TGTGCCAGCAGTTTGACAGAGACAACTCGGGGCTACACCTTC. It translates to CASSLTETTRGYTF.

This clonotype was seen a handful of times. The rearrangement uses TRBV7-9 and TRBJ1-3, with no clear D. The germline V gene has CDR1 SEHNR and CDR2 FQNEAQ (reference sequence). The CDR3 has 12 residues. Trimming shortened V by 8 bases and J by 0 bases, and 5 bases separated the two germline ends. CDR3 sequence: CASGVSGNTIYF. For the CDR3, the DNA is TGTGCCAGCGGTGTCTCTGGAAACACCATATATTTT.

Only a few counts were recorded for this clonotype. The chain has TRBV14 and TRBJ1-2; the match to TRBD1 covers 7 bases. Per germline, CDR1 SGHDN and CDR2 FVKESK. V gave up 2 bases and J gave up 4 bases; unmatched junction bases: 4. The CDR3 spans 14 residues. The CDR3 reads CASSQTNRGYGYTF. The CDR3 DNA follows: TGTGCCAGCAGCCAAACTAACAGGGGCTATGGCTACACCTTC.

The rearrangement links TRBV12-3 or TRBV12-4 to TRBJ2-2; 9 nucleotides agree with TRBD2. The CDR3 has 14 residues. V dropped 6 bases and J dropped 4; count of bases not matched to a gene: 3. The DNA of the CDR3 is TGTGCCAGCAGAAAGCGGGGGGTCACCGGGGAGCTGTTTTTT. This codes for CASRKRGVTGELFF.

This rearrangement joins TRBV6-2 or TRBV6-3 to TRBJ1-2; no firm D call. The CDR3 is 15 amino acids. Germline CDR1 and CDR2: MNHEY and SVGEGT. V was trimmed by 5 bases and J by 4 bases, leaving 17 bases between them. DNA of the CDR3: TGTGCCAGCAGTAGGGCAGGAGCCCCTCTCTATGGCTACACCTTC. Its protein product is CASSRAGAPLYGYTF.

The chain uses TRBV28 and TRBJ2-2; D is ambiguous. CDR3 length: 15 residues. Germline V CDR1 and CDR2: MDHEN, SYDVKM. The V gene lost 2 bases and the J gene lost 3 bases, with 10 bases spanning the gap. The chain's CDR3 is CASSLMDLDTGELFF. The DNA for the CDR3 is TGTGCCAGCAGTTTAATGGACCTGGACACCGGGGAGCTGTTTTTT. The whole variable domain, filled in from reference TRBV28 and TRBJ2-2, reads DVKVTQSSRYLVKRTGEKVFLECVQDMDHENMFWYRQDPGLGLRLIYFSYDVKMKEKGDIPEGYSVSREKKERFSLILESASTNQTSMYLCASSLMDLDTGELFFGEGSRLTVL.

A few counts support this clonotype. The chain is built from TRBV7-2 and TRBJ2-1, with D hard to call. This CDR3 has 13 residues. CDR1 SGHTA and CDR2 FQGNSA come from the germline V gene. Trimming left V 5 bases short and J 9 bases short, with 14 bases between. Written as DNA, the CDR3 is TGTGCCAGCAGCATCAACCCGGAAGTTGAGCAGTTCTTC. This gives the protein CASSINPEVEQFF.

This chain links TRBV12-3 or TRBV12-4 with TRBJ2-1, with D tentatively TRBD1 or TRBD2 (5 bases each). V was cut by 5 bases and J by 0 bases, with 14 bases left in between. The CDR3 has 16 residues. The CDR3 protein is CASSGGSSRSYNEQFF. The CDR3 nucleotides read TGTGCCAGCAGTGGGGGTAGCAGCCGCTCCTACAATGAGCAGTTCTTC.

This clonotype has more than one count but fewer than ten. The chain uses TRBV20-1 and TRBJ2-3; 9 nucleotides line up with TRBD2. The CDR3 extends over 16 amino acids. The V gene end was trimmed by 2 bases and the J gene end by 2 bases; junction bases not matched to a gene: 8. Germline CDR1 DFQATT, CDR2 SNEGSKA (reference sequence). CDR3 coding DNA: TGCAGTGCTAGACCTCAAGCGGGGGGCCTCACAGATACGCAGTATTTT. It codes for CSARPQAGGLTDTQYF.

This clonotype was detected many times. As DNA, the CDR3 is TGTGCCAGCAGTTTAAAAGGGGACAGGGAGTTCTTC. Translating it yields CASSLKGDREFF. This sequence joins TRBV28 and TRBJ2-1; 9 bases line up with TRBD1. The CDR3 is made up of 12 amino acids. Germline trimming cut 2 bases from V and 14 bases from J; bases unmatched to any gene: 4. Looked up from germline, CDR1 is MDHEN and CDR2 is SYDVKM. The variable domain in full, completed from reference TRBV28 and TRBJ2-1, reads DVKVTQSSRYLVKRTGEKVFLECVQDMDHENMFWYRQDPGLGLRLIYFSYDVKMKEKGDIPEGYSVSREKKERFSLILESASTNQTSMYLCASSLKGDREFFGPGTRLTVL.

This clonotype was counted many times. This chain uses TRBV5-1 with TRBJ1-1; D perhaps matches TRBD1 (6 bases). V was pared by 0 bases and J by 6 bases, with 9 bases between. The germline CDR1 and CDR2 sequences are SGHRS and YFSETQ. The CDR3 covers 13 residues. CDR3 nucleotide sequence: TGCGCCAGCAGCTTGGACGGGGGGCCTGAAGCTTTCTTT. Its translation is CASSLDGGPEAFF.

The genes are TRBV11-2 and TRBJ2-5, with D possibly matching TRBD1 (5 bases). CDR1 SGHAT and CDR2 FQNNGV come from the germline V gene. Trimming took off 6 bases at V and 5 bases at J, with 10 bases between the two ends. The CDR3 contains 12 residues. CDR3 coding DNA: TGTGCCAGCAGGTCTGGGGCGGAGACCCAGTACTTC. Its translation: CASRSGAETQYF.

Notes on this clonotype: Sequence at one end of the junction differs from germline and may be a read error. The CDR3 region has the DNA TGTGCCGCTTCAGGGATGAACACTGAAGCTTTCTTT. Translated, it gives CAASGMNTEAFF. The chain employs TRBV20-1 and TRBJ1-1, with D possibly TRBD1 on 5 matching bases. The CDR3 is 12 residues long. CDR1 and CDR2 (germline): DFQATT, SNEGSKA (reference sequence).

This clonotype was picked up a small number of times. The chain employs TRBV2 and TRBJ2-3, with D unresolved. V shed 2 bases and J shed 1 base, with 7 bases lying between them. CDR3 size: 14 residues. Germline V gene sequence: CDR1 SNHLY, CDR2 FYNNEI. The chain's CDR3 is CASSERWGTDTQYF. The CDR3 DNA follows: TGTGCCAGCAGTGAAAGGTGGGGCACAGATACGCAGTATTTT.

The chain joins TRBV5-1 to TRBJ1-2; 8 bases agree with TRBD1. The CDR3 is 13 amino acids. J lost 8 bases, V lost 3 bases, and 6 bases had no gene match. Germline CDR1 reads SGHRS; CDR2 reads YFSETQ. This chain's CDR3 is CASSWGQERGYTF. Here the CDR3 DNA reads TGCGCCAGCAGCTGGGGACAGGAGAGGGGCTACACCTTC.

This clonotype was observed at least ten times. The chain employs TRBV11-2 and TRBJ1-2; no reliable D call. The length of the CDR3 is 12 residues. The V and J ends lost 10 bases and 0 bases respectively, with 9 bases between them. CDR1 and CDR2 from the germline V gene are SGHAT and FQNNGV. In nucleotides, the CDR3 is TGTGCCATCCCTCGAGCTAACTATGGCTACACCTTC. Protein sequence: CAIPRANYGYTF. The full variable domain, completed using reference TRBV11-2 and TRBJ1-2, is EAGVAQSPRYKIIEKRQSVAFWCNPISGHATLYWYQQILGQGPKLLIQFQNNGVVDDSQLPKDRFSAERLKGVDSTLKIQPAKLEDSAVYLCAIPRANYGYTFGSGTRLTVV.

This clonotype has a handful of counts. The chain combines TRBV12-3 or TRBV12-4 with TRBJ2-3; 9 bases agree with TRBD1. V lost 6 bases and J lost 6; bases outside the gene matches: 7. The CDR3 extends over 14 amino acids. CDR3 loop: CASSQTGGGDTQYF. The CDR3 region has the DNA TGTGCCAGCAGCCAGACAGGGGGGGGGGATACGCAGTATTTT.

The chain carries TRBV12-3 or TRBV12-4 and TRBJ1-1; D is possibly TRBD1 (5 bases). The CDR3 extends over 16 amino acids. Trimming removed 2 bases from V and 4 bases from J, with 17 bases in between. Written as DNA, the CDR3 is TGTGCCAGCAGTTTATCGGGATTGGGGGGTACCACTGAAGCTTTCTTT. The encoded protein is CASSLSGLGGTTEAFF.

The chain employs TRBV7-9 and TRBJ2-5, with 12 bases fitting TRBD2. The CDR3 is 15 residues long. V shed 2 bases, J shed 4 bases, and the junction held 2 bases outside the gene matches. Germline lookup yields CDR1 SEHNR and CDR2 FQNEAQ (reference sequence). The chain's CDR3 is CASSLLTSGGETQYF. DNA of the CDR3: TGTGCCAGCAGCTTATTGACTAGCGGGGGAGAGACCCAGTACTTC.

In its sample, this clonotype was seen a few times. This chain connects TRBV4-2 to TRBJ1-2; no clear D gene. CDR3 length: 15 amino acids. The V end lost 0 bases, the J end lost 5 bases, and 13 bases lay between the germline ends. Germline V lookup: CDR1 LGHNA, CDR2 YNFKEQ. In DNA, the CDR3 is TGTGCCAGCAGCCAAGAAACCGGCCCAGCGTATGGCTACACCTTC. Its protein product is CASSQETGPAYGYTF.